The 3 T cell receptor beta chains listed next were all sequenced from one sample in a study of T cells in localized non-small cell lung cancer. Produced via immunoSEQ multiplex PCR; TCRdb's table is partial and in-frame only. The sample lists 25,000 to 30,000 clones; less than 95% were seen once. This specimen consisted of peripheral blood, obtained before any cancer treatment. The receptors derive from a female donor older than 55 with stage I lung adenocarcinoma.

The rearrangement joins TRBV9 to TRBJ1-6; D may be TRBD1 (5 bases). Trimming removed 4 bases at V and 7 bases at J, with 9 bases between. CDR3 length: 13 amino acids. Per germline, CDR1 SGDLS and CDR2 YYNGEE. CDR3: CASSSRQNSPLHF. The CDR3 DNA sequence: TGTGCCAGCAGCTCTCGACAGAATTCACCCCTCCACTTT.

The chain employs TRBV5-1 and TRBJ2-3; a possible D gene is TRBD2 (5 bases). Germline V gives CDR1 SGHRS, CDR2 YFSETQ. Trimming took off 9 bases at V and 4 bases at J, with 21 bases between the two ends. The CDR3 consists of 15 residues. The CDR3 spells CATTWGNTRADTQYF. The CDR3 DNA sequence: TGCGCCACCACCTGGGGTAATACTAGGGCAGATACGCAGTATTTT. Filled out from reference TRBV5-1 and TRBJ2-3, the complete variable domain reads KAGVTQTPRYLIKTRGQQVTLSCSPISGHRSVSWYQQTPGQGLQFLFEYFSETQRNKGNFPGRFSGRQFSNSRSEMNVSTLELGDSALYLCATTWGNTRADTQYFGPGTRLTVL.

V gene TRBV19 combines with J gene TRBJ1-3; D possibly corresponds to TRBD1 (5 bases). V gave up 4 bases and J gave up 0 bases, with 13 bases separating them. Germline V gives CDR1 LNHDA, CDR2 SQIVND (reference sequence). The CDR3 sequence is 16 residues long. CDR3 in amino acids: CASSTGTFRSGNTIYF. In nucleotides, the CDR3 is TGTGCCAGTAGTACCGGGACGTTTCGCTCTGGAAACACCATATATTTT. Filled out from reference TRBV19 and TRBJ1-3, the complete variable domain reads DGGITQSPKYLFRKEGQNVTLSCEQNLNHDAMYWYRQDPGQGLRLIYYSQIVNDFQKGDIAEGYSVSREKKESFPLTVTSAQKNPTAFYLCASSTGTFRSGNTIYFGEGSWLTVV.